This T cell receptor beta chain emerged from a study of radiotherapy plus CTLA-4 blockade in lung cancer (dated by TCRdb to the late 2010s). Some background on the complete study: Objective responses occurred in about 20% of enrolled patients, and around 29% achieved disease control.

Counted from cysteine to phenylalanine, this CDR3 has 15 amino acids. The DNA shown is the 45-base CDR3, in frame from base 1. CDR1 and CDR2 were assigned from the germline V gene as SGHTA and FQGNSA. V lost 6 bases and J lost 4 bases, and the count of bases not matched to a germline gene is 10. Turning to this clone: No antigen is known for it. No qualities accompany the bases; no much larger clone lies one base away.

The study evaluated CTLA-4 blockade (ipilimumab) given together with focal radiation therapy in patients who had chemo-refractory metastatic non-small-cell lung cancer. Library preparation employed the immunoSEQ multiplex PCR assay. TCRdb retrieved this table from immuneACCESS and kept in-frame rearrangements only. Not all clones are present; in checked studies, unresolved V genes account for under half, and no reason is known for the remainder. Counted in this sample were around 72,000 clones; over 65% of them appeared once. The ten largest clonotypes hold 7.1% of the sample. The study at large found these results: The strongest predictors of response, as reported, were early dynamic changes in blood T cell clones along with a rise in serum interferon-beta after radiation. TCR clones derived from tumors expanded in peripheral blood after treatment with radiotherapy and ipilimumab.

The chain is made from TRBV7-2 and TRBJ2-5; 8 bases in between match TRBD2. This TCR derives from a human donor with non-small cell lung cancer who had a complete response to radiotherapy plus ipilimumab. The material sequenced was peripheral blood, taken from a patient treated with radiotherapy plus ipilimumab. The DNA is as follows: TGTGCCAGCAGTGGGGGACTAGTTGGGGGAGAGACCCAGTACTTC. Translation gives CASSGGLVGGETQYF.